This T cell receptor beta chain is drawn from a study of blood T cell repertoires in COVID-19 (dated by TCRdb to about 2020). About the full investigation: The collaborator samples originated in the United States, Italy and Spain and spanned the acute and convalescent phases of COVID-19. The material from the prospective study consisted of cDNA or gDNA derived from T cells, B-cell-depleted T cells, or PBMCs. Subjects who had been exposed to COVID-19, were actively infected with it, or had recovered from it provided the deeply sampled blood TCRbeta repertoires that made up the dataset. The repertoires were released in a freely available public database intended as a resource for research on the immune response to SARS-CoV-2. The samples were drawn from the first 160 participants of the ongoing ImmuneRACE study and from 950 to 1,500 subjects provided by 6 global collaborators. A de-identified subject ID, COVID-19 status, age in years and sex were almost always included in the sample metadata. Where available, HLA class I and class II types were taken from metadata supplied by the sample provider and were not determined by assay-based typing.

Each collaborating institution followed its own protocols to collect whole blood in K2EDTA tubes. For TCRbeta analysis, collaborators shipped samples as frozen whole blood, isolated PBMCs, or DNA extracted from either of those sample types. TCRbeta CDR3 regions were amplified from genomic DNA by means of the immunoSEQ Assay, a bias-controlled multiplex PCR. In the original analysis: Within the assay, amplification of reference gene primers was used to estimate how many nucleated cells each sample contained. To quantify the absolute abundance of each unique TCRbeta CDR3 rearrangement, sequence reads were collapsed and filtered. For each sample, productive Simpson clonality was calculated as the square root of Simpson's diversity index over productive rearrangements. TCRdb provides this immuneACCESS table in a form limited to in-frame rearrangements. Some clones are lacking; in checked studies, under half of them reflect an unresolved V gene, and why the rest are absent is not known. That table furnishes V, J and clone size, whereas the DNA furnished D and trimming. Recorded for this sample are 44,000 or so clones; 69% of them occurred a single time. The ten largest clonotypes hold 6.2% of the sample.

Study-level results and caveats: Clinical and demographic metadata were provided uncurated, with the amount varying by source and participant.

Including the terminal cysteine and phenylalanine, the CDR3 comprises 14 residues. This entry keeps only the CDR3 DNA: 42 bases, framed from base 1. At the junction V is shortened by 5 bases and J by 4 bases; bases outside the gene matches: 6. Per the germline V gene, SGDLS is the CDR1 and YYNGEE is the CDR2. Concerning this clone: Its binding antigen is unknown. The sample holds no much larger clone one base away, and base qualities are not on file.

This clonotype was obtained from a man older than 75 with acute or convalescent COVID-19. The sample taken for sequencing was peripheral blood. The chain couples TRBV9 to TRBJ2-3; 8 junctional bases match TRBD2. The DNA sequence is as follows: TGTGCCAGCAGGAGGAGCGGGAGATCAGATACGCAGTATTTT. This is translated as CASRRSGRSDTQYF.